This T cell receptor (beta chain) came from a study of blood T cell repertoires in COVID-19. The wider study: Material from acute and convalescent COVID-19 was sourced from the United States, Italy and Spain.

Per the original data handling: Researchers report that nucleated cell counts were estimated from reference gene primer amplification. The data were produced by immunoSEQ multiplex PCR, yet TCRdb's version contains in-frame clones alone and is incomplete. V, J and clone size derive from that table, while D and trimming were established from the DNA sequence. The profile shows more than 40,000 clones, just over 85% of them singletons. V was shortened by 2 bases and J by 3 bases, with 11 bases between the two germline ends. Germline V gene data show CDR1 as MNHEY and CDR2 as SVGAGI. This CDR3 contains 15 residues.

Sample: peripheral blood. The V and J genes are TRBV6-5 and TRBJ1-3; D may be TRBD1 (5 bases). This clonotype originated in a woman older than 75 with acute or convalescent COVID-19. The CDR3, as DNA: TGTGCCAGCAGTTACGGGGGGGAAGGTGGAAACACCATATATTTT. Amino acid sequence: CASSYGGEGGNTIYF.